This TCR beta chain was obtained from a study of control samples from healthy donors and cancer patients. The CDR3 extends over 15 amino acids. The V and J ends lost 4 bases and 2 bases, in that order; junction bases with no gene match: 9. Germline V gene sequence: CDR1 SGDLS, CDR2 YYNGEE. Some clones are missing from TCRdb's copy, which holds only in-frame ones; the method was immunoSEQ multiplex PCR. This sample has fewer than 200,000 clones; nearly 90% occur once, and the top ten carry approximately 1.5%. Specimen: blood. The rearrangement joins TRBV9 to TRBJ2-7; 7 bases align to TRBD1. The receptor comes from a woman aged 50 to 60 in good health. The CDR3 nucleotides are TGTGCCAGCAGCTCCCGGACAGGTGGAACCTACGAGCAGTACTTC. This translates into CASSSRTGGTYEQYF.